Sequencing of this T cell receptor beta chain was carried out in a study of T-cell reconstitution after alpha-beta-depleted transplantation in children. The V gene lost 6 bases and the J gene lost 1 base, with 6 bases spanning the gap. The CDR3 consists of 13 residues. Unique molecular identifiers were used to barcode this TCRbeta library. TCRdb ran MiXCR on the PCR reads and lists one entry per CDR3 protein. The table has some 530,000 distinct CDR3 sequences, roughly an eighth seen once. At least ten counts were recorded for this clonotype. The sequence derives from a human donor who donated a stem cell graft to a child with combined immunodeficiency. This sequence joins TRBV12-3 or TRBV12-4 and TRBJ2-2, with D uncertain. Sequenced material: PBMCs from the stem cell graft donor, taken from the stem cell graft. CDR3 nucleotides: TGTGCCAGCAGCCCAGGGAACACCGGGGAGCTGTTTTTT. As protein: CASSPGNTGELFF.